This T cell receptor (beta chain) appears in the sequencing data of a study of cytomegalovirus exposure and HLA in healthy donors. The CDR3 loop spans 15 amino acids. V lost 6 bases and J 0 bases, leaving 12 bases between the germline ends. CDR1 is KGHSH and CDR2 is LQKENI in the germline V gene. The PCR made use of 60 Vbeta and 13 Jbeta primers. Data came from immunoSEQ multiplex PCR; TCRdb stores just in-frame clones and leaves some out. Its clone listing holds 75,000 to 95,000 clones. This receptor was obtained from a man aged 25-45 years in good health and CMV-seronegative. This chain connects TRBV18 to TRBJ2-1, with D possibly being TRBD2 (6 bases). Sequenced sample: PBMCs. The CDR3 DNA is TGTGCCAGCTCTCGGGACTTAAGCTCCTACAATGAGCAGTTCTTC. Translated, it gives CASSRDLSSYNEQFF. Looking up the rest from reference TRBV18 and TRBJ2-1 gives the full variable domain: NAGVMQNPRHLVRRRGQEARLRCSPMKGHSHVYWYRQLPEEGLKFMVYLQKENIIDESGMPKERFSAEFPKEGPSILRIQQVVRGDSAAYFCASSRDLSSYNEQFFGPGTRLTVL.